One sample yielded the 11 T cell receptor beta chains listed below, sequenced in a study of response to subunit inactivated influenza vaccine. TCRdb reprocessed the RT-PCR reads with MiXCR, giving one entry per CDR3 protein. This table has roughly 700,000 distinct CDR3 sequences, 15% to 18% appearing once. Here the sequenced sample was PBMCs from blood, taken 12 days after vaccination. These receptors all stem from a man aged 50-59 years who received an inactivated influenza vaccine.

This chain links TRBV5-1 with TRBJ2-1; D is possibly TRBD2 (5 bases). This CDR3 comprises 15 residues. CDR1 and CDR2 (germline): SGHRS, YFSETQ. Trimming pared 0 bases from V and 7 bases from J, leaving 14 bases between. CDR3 region: CASSLARLSFNEQFF. CDR3 coding DNA: TGCGCCAGCAGCTTGGCGAGACTATCCTTTAATGAGCAGTTCTTC.

The V gene is TRBV12-3 or TRBV12-4, the J gene TRBJ1-1; D is unresolved. With 3 bases removed from V and 5 bases from J, the gap between germline ends came to 16 bases. There are 15 residues in the CDR3. The CDR3 region is CASSFDGRLGTEAFF. Here the CDR3 DNA reads TGTGCCAGCAGTTTTGACGGTCGGTTGGGAACTGAAGCTTTCTTT.

This clonotype was recorded a few times. This chain links TRBV7-9 with TRBJ2-7; 9 bases fit TRBD1. Germline CDR1 and CDR2: SEHNR and FQNEAQ (reference sequence). The trim removed 4 bases at V and 4 bases at J, leaving 8 bases unmatched. The CDR3 consists of 15 residues. CDR3 residues: CASSSAGTGRYEQYF. The CDR3 DNA sequence: TGTGCCAGCAGCTCGGCCGGGACAGGGCGGTACGAGCAGTACTTC.

This clonotype was seen only a few times. The chain joins TRBV11-1 to TRBJ2-3; 9 bases agree with TRBD1. Germline lookup yields CDR1 SGHAT and CDR2 FQDESV (reference sequence). The CDR3 is 18 amino acids. J gave up 1 base and V 5 bases, and 13 bases lay outside the gene matches. The DNA for the CDR3 is TGTGCCAGCAGCACATCGCTTTTCCGGGACAGGGGCACAGATACGCAGTATTTT. Translation gives CASSTSLFRDRGTDTQYF.

This clonotype has just a few counts. The rearrangement uses TRBV12-3 or TRBV12-4 and TRBJ2-7, with 11 bases identical to TRBD1. With 1 base clipped from V and 3 bases from J, the junction kept 5 bases outside the gene matches. The CDR3 has 16 residues. As DNA, the CDR3 is TGTGCCAGCAGTTTAGAAGGACAGGGGGCCAACTACGAGCAGTACTTC. Its translation is CASSLEGQGANYEQYF.

The rearrangement joins TRBV11-2 to TRBJ2-1; D is unresolved. CDR1 and CDR2 (germline): SGHAT, FQNNGV. The CDR3 is made up of 16 amino acids. V lost 5 bases and J 8 bases, leaving 22 bases between the germline ends. The CDR3, as DNA: TGTGCCAGCAGCACCAACCGAGGTCGGGCAAGGGATGAGCAGTTCTTC. Its protein product is CASSTNRGRARDEQFF.

This clonotype was seen more than once but under ten times. V usage is TRBV28 and J usage is TRBJ2-5; 8 bases are shared with TRBD2. The germline gives CDR1 MDHEN, CDR2 SYDVKM. The trim removed 5 bases at V and 3 bases at J, leaving 8 bases unmatched. There are 15 residues in the CDR3. CDR3 loop: CASSKIAGTKETQYF. CDR3 sequence (DNA): TGTGCCAGCAGTAAAATAGCGGGAACGAAAGAGACCCAGTACTTC.

This clonotype was seen at least ten times. V usage is TRBV9 and J usage is TRBJ1-2; a possible D gene is TRBD1 (6 bases). The length of the CDR3 is 13 residues. Germline V gene lookup returns CDR1 SGDLS and CDR2 YYNGEE. V was cut by 0 bases and J by 7 bases, with 10 bases left in between. CDR3 residues: CASSVDGGGGYTF. The DNA of the CDR3 is TGTGCCAGCAGCGTAGACGGGGGCGGTGGCTACACCTTC.

The chain has TRBV7-6 and TRBJ2-7; tentatively, D is TRBD1 (5 bases). The V gene lost 5 bases and the J gene lost 5 bases, with 19 bases spanning the gap. Germline V gene lookup returns CDR1 SGHVS and CDR2 FNYEAQ. The CDR3 contains 15 residues. In DNA, the CDR3 is TGTGCCAGCAGCCCTGTTCTTGGGGCTCTCCACGAGCAGTACTTC. It translates to CASSPVLGALHEQYF.

This chain connects TRBV20-1 to TRBJ1-5, with no clear D. This CDR3 comprises 14 residues. The germline gives CDR1 DFQATT, CDR2 SNEGSKA (reference sequence). V was pared by 4 bases and J by 1 base, with 11 bases between. DNA for the CDR3: TGCAGTGCTAAGATCGGGGAGAGCAATCAGCCCCAGCATTTT. It yields the protein CSAKIGESNQPQHF.

This clonotype was seen a handful of times. This chain's CDR3 is CASSLVDWGLSYEQYF. The CDR3 region has the DNA TGTGCCAGCAGCTTGGTTGATTGGGGTCTCTCCTACGAGCAGTACTTC. The V and J genes are TRBV5-4 and TRBJ2-7; D is unresolved. CDR1 SGHNT and CDR2 YYREEE come from the germline V gene (reference sequence). Trimming removed 0 bases from V and 0 bases from J, with 13 bases in between. CDR3 length: 16 amino acids.